The next 23 T cell receptor beta chains were all read from a single sample in a study of post-analysis software for immune sequencing data. What these receptors recognize is not known. General study findings and limits: Among a few TRBV segments more frequent in patients than controls were TRBV5-6, TRBV5-1 and TRBV20-1.

Unique molecular identifiers were carried by the TCR beta cDNA libraries. TCRdb itself ran the PCR reads through MiXCR, one entry per CDR3 protein. The table has a few hundred thousand distinct CDR3 sequences, 40% to 55% seen once; the top ten hold about 12%. Sequencing input: blood. These receptors all come from a girl aged 5 to 17 with multiple sclerosis.

This clonotype was found many times. The CDR3 region is CASRSGTSGQETQYF. CDR3 in DNA: TGTGCCAGCAGATCCGGGACTAGCGGTCAAGAGACCCAGTACTTC. V is TRBV6-6 and J is TRBJ2-5; 11 bases agree with TRBD2. The germline CDR1 and CDR2 sequences are MNHNY and SVGAGI (reference sequence). With V trimmed by 6 bases and J by 2 bases, 5 bases remained unmatched. The CDR3 is 15 amino acids.

Concerning this clonotype itself: Sequence at one end of the junction differs from germline and may be a read error. The J gene is TRBJ2-7, the V gene TRBV24-1; a possible D gene is TRBD2 (6 bases). The CDR3 is 16 amino acids. CDR1 is KGHDR, CDR2 SFDVKD, per germline. For the CDR3, the DNA is TGTGCCACCAGTGCTGGGGGACTCACCTTATCCTCCGAGCAGTACTTC. Its translation is CATSAGGLTLSSEQYF.

This sequence joins TRBV6-2 or TRBV6-3 and TRBJ2-1; 11 bases are shared with TRBD1. V lost 5 bases and J lost 8; bases outside the gene matches: 8. Germline CDR1 and CDR2: MNHEY and SVGEGT. This CDR3 region has 15 residues. As DNA, the CDR3 is TGTGCCAGCAGTACCCGGGACAGGGGGAAGGATGAGCAGTTCTTC. The encoded protein is CASSTRDRGKDEQFF.

This sequence joins TRBV7-9 and TRBJ2-5; 8 bases align to TRBD1. Trimming removed 5 bases from V and 9 bases from J; junction bases left unmatched: 8. Germline-derived CDR1 and CDR2 are SEHNR and FQNEAQ (reference sequence). This CDR3 contains 13 residues. CDR3 region: CASSGQGFASQYF. CDR3 bases: TGTGCCAGCAGCGGACAGGGTTTCGCGTCCCAGTACTTC.

This clonotype was detected once. Germline is not matched at one junction end, which may reflect a read error. The V and J genes are TRBV5-1 and TRBJ2-1; the D is unclear. The CDR3 has 15 amino acids. In germline, CDR1 is SGHRS, CDR2 YFSETQ. The CDR3 sequence is CAGSLFPSVNNEQFF. The CDR3 coding sequence is TGCGCCGGCAGCCTTTTTCCGAGCGTAAACAATGAGCAGTTCTTC.

The rearrangement uses TRBV7-4 and TRBJ1-2; D is ambiguous. The germline gives CDR1 SGHVT, CDR2 SQSDAQ. The CDR3 loop spans 15 amino acids. Between the trimmed V and J ends, which lost 5 bases and 0 bases, there was a span of 13 bases. The CDR3 is CASSDRTWTNYGYTF. The CDR3 DNA is TGTGCCAGCAGCGACCGGACCTGGACTAACTATGGCTACACCTTC.

The V call is TRBV10-1, the J call TRBJ2-5; unclear D gene. The CDR3 runs 13 residues. Germline CDR1 and CDR2: WNHNN and SYGVQD (reference sequence). Deletions cut 6 bases from V and 0 bases from J, with 8 bases between. The CDR3 here is CASRETDQETQYF. The CDR3 region has the DNA TGCGCCAGCAGGGAGACGGACCAAGAGACCCAGTACTTC.

The J gene is TRBJ2-3, the V gene TRBV20-1; no clear D. Germline V CDR1 and CDR2: DFQATT, SNEGSKA (reference sequence). This CDR3 region has 13 residues. The V end lost 0 bases, the J end lost 3 bases, and 7 bases lay between the germline ends. DNA of the CDR3: TGCAGTGCTAGAGATCAGGAGACAGATACGCAGTATTTT. This codes for CSARDQETDTQYF.

V is TRBV3-1 and J is TRBJ2-4; 8 nucleotides line up with TRBD1. This CDR3 region has 18 residues. The junction had 10 bases not matched to a gene; V was cut back by 0 bases and J by 3 bases. Germline lookup yields CDR1 LGHDT and CDR2 YNNKEL (reference sequence). The CDR3 sequence is CASSQDLVSGTGKNIQYF. In nucleotides, the CDR3 is TGTGCCAGCAGCCAAGATTTGGTTTCCGGGACAGGCAAAAACATTCAGTACTTC.

This clonotype appeared many times. The chain uses TRBV4-3 and TRBJ2-7; 11 bases agree with TRBD2. The ends lost 0 bases at V and 3 bases at J; junction bases unmatched: 1. The CDR3 sequence is 15 residues long. Germline V gives CDR1 LGHNA, CDR2 YSLEER. The CDR3 reads CASSQDGTSGYEQYF. CDR3 in DNA: TGCGCCAGCAGCCAAGATGGGACTAGCGGCTACGAGCAGTACTTC.

The V call is TRBV6-6, the J call TRBJ2-7, with 7 bases aligning to TRBD2. This CDR3 has 15 residues. Germline loops: CDR1 MNHNY, CDR2 SVGAGI (reference sequence). V dropped 5 bases and J dropped 0; count of bases not matched to a gene: 7. The CDR3 spells CASSPPGLSSYEQYF. In nucleotides, the CDR3 is TGTGCCAGCAGTCCGCCGGGACTAAGCTCCTACGAGCAGTACTTC.

This clonotype was counted once. The chain combines TRBV5-1 with TRBJ2-4; 9 nucleotides line up with TRBD2. Per germline, CDR1 SGHRS and CDR2 YFSETQ. This CDR3 comprises 15 residues. V was pared by 3 bases and J by 13 bases, with 14 bases of the junction left unmatched. CDR3 DNA: TGCGCCAGCAGCTGGGGACTAGCTCAGCCATTGGAGCAGTACTTC. Translated: CASSWGLAQPLEQYF.

The chain couples TRBV5-1 to TRBJ2-1; unclear D gene. Germline CDR1 and CDR2: SGHRS and YFSETQ. This CDR3 has 14 residues. Trimming removed 3 bases at V and 2 bases at J, with 9 bases between. This CDR3 reads CASSSANTYNEQFF. CDR3 in DNA: TGCGCCAGCAGCTCGGCAAACACCTACAATGAGCAGTTCTTC.

J is TRBJ2-7 and V is TRBV3-1; D ambiguous. The germline gives CDR1 LGHDT, CDR2 YNNKEL (reference sequence). V was cut by 2 bases and J by 2 bases, with 7 bases left in between. This CDR3 has 13 amino acids. The CDR3 here is CASSQHSTYEQYF. For the CDR3, the DNA is TGTGCCAGCAGCCAACACAGCACCTACGAGCAGTACTTC.

In its sample, this clonotype was seen a few times. The chain carries TRBV4-2 and TRBJ2-7; 7 bases align to TRBD1. The V gene end was trimmed by 5 bases and the J gene end by 2 bases; junction bases not matched to a gene: 6. The germline CDR1 and CDR2 sequences are LGHNA and YNFKEQ. This CDR3 is built from 14 residues. Here the CDR3 reads CASSTQTGTYEQYF. In DNA, the CDR3 is TGTGCCAGCAGCACTCAGACAGGGACCTACGAGCAGTACTTC.

The chain combines TRBV7-2 with TRBJ2-7; the D gene is possibly TRBD2 (6 bases). Germline CDR1 is SGHTA and CDR2 is FQGNSA. The CDR3 loop spans 16 amino acids. V dropped 1 base and J dropped 3 bases, with 16 bases sitting between them. CDR3 sequence: CASSLEPGLGDYEQYF. Here the CDR3 DNA reads TGTGCCAGCAGCTTAGAGCCGGGACTGGGGGACTACGAGCAGTACTTC.

CDR3 DNA: TGTGCCACGGGAGGGGTGGATGAAAAACTGTTTTTT. It translates to CATGGVDEKLFF. This rearrangement joins TRBV10-3 to TRBJ1-4, with D possibly being TRBD1 (5 bases). Deletions cut 10 bases from V and 6 bases from J, with 12 bases between. CDR1 ENHRY and CDR2 SYGVKD come from the germline V gene. The length of the CDR3 is 12 residues.

The chain has TRBV4-2 and TRBJ1-5, with D perhaps TRBD1 (5 bases). V lost 1 base and J 1 base, leaving 11 bases between the germline ends. The germline CDR1 and CDR2 sequences are LGHNA and YNFKEQ. This CDR3 contains 16 residues. The CDR3 sequence: CASSQAGFGSNQPQHF. The CDR3 DNA sequence: TGTGCCAGCAGCCAAGCAGGGTTTGGCAGCAATCAGCCCCAGCATTTT.

This clonotype was detected only a few times. This chain links TRBV28 with TRBJ2-5; D is perhaps TRBD1 or TRBD2 (5 bases each). Germline V gene data show CDR1 as MDHEN and CDR2 as SYDVKM. The CDR3 loop spans 14 amino acids. V lost 6 bases and J lost 5, with 16 bases in between. CDR3 DNA: TGTGCCAGCAGACGGGGACCCAGTCGGGAGACCCAGTACTTC. It is translated as CASRRGPSRETQYF.

A note on this clonotype: An end of the junction does not agree with germline; a read error may underlie this. The chain combines TRBV15 with TRBJ2-3, with 10 positions matching TRBD2. This CDR3 contains 18 residues. Germline loops: CDR1 LNHNV, CDR2 YYDKDF (reference sequence). CDR3 DNA sequence: TGTGCCACCAGCAGAGAACTAGCGGGGAGATCGGGCACAGATATGCAGTATTTT. Translating it yields CATSRELAGRSGTDMQYF.

This clonotype occurred a few times. V gene TRBV12-5 combines with J gene TRBJ2-1; TRBD2 matches 10 bases. V was clipped by 5 bases and J by 7 bases; unmatched bases: 11. Germline CDR1 reads LGHNT; CDR2 reads FRNRAP. The CDR3 consists of 16 residues. Here the CDR3 reads CASGPIGSGRANEQFF. CDR3 in DNA: TGTGCTAGTGGTCCCATAGGAAGCGGGAGGGCTAATGAGCAGTTCTTC.

The gene calls are TRBV4-2 and TRBJ2-7, with 7 nucleotides matching TRBD2. Germline V gene data show CDR1 as LGHNA and CDR2 as YNFKEQ. The CDR3 sequence is 13 residues long. The ends lost 1 base at V and 7 bases at J; junction bases unmatched: 4. CDR3 in DNA: TGTGCCAGCAGCCAAGCGGGGGGATTAGAGCAGTACGTC. Encoded protein: CASSQAGGLEQYV.

This clonotype has just one count. The chain uses TRBV19 and TRBJ1-2, with a possible D match to TRBD1 (6 bases). Germline V lookup: CDR1 LNHDA, CDR2 SQIVND (reference sequence). V was trimmed by 9 bases and J by 6 bases, leaving 14 bases between them. The CDR3 spans 12 residues. The CDR3 sequence is CASKAGADGYTF. CDR3 bases: TGTGCCAGCAAAGCAGGGGCGGATGGCTACACCTTC.